The 25 T cell receptor beta chains in this list originate from one sample, sequenced in a study of metastatic and nonmetastatic thyroid tumors. TCRdb redid the clone calls on the PCR reads using MiXCR. The sample gives about 93,000 clones, more than 9.5% of which show up once; about 10% is in the top ten. No patient received treatment before thyroid surgery. Material for sequencing was blood. The receptors were sampled from a female donor with papillary thyroid cancer or a benign thyroid nodule (not recorded which). Some clones in this sample may be carry-over from other donors' samples.

This clone was seen repeatedly, ten times or more. The rearrangement uses TRBV7-2 and TRBJ1-1; no clear D gene. The CDR3 contains 15 residues. CDR1 SGHTA and CDR2 FQGNSA come from the germline V gene. Trimming took off 3 bases at V and 1 base at J, with 12 bases between the two ends. DNA of the CDR3: TGTGCCAGCAGCTTTGAAGTGCGTAGGAACACTGAAGCTTTCTTT. It is translated as CASSFEVRRNTEAFF.

This clone showed up many times. The chain couples TRBV9 to TRBJ2-2; D is possibly TRBD2 (6 bases). Between the trimmed V and J ends, which lost 2 bases and 13 bases, there was a span of 30 bases. The CDR3 loop spans 18 amino acids. The germline V gene encodes CDR1 SGDLS and CDR2 YYNGEE. The CDR3 region is CASSVGIGPWDFFGLLFF. As DNA, the CDR3 is TGTGCCAGCAGCGTCGGTATAGGGCCCTGGGACTTCTTTGGTTTGCTGTTTTTT.

This clone showed up just a few times. This may be a read error, as it is one base from a much larger clone. This sample includes further DNA sequences coding for the same CDR3. The chain is built from TRBV27 and TRBJ2-3, with 7 nucleotides matching TRBD2. J was trimmed by 6 bases and V by 7 bases; bases with no gene match: 13. Germline lookup yields CDR1 MNHEY and CDR2 SMNVEV (reference sequence). The CDR3 length is 15 residues. In nucleotides, the CDR3 is TGTGCCAGCACGCTTTCAGGACTAGGTCACGATACGCAGTATTTT. Protein sequence: CASTLSGLGHDTQYF.

This clone showed up just a few times. Mismatch with germline at one junction end may stem from a read error. This sequence joins TRBV4-2 and TRBJ1-1; no firm D call. Germline CDR1 is LGHNA and CDR2 is YNFKEQ. The CDR3 runs to 15 residues. CDR3 DNA sequence: TGTGCCAGCAGCCAAGACCCCCAGGAGAACACTGACGCTTTCTTT. Protein sequence: CASSQDPQENTDAFF.

This clone was seen repeatedly, ten times or more. V gene TRBV6-2 or TRBV6-3 combines with J gene TRBJ2-5; 7 bases line up with TRBD2. V lost 1 base to trimming and J lost 1 base; unmatched junction nucleotides: 3. Germline-derived CDR1 and CDR2 are MNHEY and SVGEGT. The CDR3 totals 15 residues. The CDR3 DNA is TGTGCCAGCAGTTACTTGGGAGGGAGCCAAGAGACCCAGTACTTC. Its translation is CASSYLGGSQETQYF.

The chain joins TRBV6-1 to TRBJ2-7, with TRBD2 matching over 13 bases. The CDR3 is 17 residues long. After removal of 1 base from V and 3 bases from J, the junction contained 6 bases not matched to a gene. The germline CDR1 and CDR2 sequences are MNHNS and SASEGT. The chain's CDR3 is CASSEGLAGGHRYEQYF. For the CDR3, the DNA is TGTGCCAGCAGTGAAGGACTAGCGGGAGGCCACCGCTACGAGCAGTACTTC.

This clone has at least ten counts. V gene TRBV5-6 combines with J gene TRBJ2-5; TRBD2 aligns across 9 bases. Looked up from germline, CDR1 is SGHDT and CDR2 is YYEEEE. This CDR3 spans 19 amino acids. With 6 bases clipped from V and 5 bases from J, the junction kept 23 bases outside the gene matches. Here the CDR3 DNA reads TGTGCCAGCACCCAACAGGGGCTGGGAGGCGGGAGGGCCGGGGAGACCCAGTACTTC. Amino acid sequence: CASTQQGLGGGRAGETQYF.

In this sample, this clone turned up many times. The rearrangement uses TRBV7-2 and TRBJ2-1, with 8 bases identical to TRBD2. From germline, CDR1 is SGHTA and CDR2 FQGNSA. V dropped 3 bases and J dropped 5; count of bases not matched to a gene: 6. The CDR3 is 15 residues long. The CDR3 protein is CASSFVAGLNNEQFF. The CDR3 DNA sequence: TGTGCCAGCAGCTTCGTAGCGGGACTTAACAATGAGCAGTTCTTC.

This clone was observed at least ten times. The chain employs TRBV19 and TRBJ1-5, with 12 nucleotides matching TRBD1. CDR1 and CDR2 (germline): LNHDA, SQIVND (reference sequence). This CDR3 is built from 15 residues. Losses at the gene ends were 7 bases for V and 5 bases for J; bases not matched to a gene: 6. In DNA, the CDR3 is TGTGCCAGTAACACCGGGACAGGGGGCTATCAGCCCCAGCATTTT. Protein: CASNTGTGGYQPQHF.

Note on this clone: A much bigger clone sits one base away, suggesting this may be a read error. Here the CDR3 omits its conserved ending phenylalanine or tryptophan, so a read error is the likely source. No DNA is shown, since the ends of the CDR3 on it are uncertain; the CDR3 is the one TCRdb lists. The V gene is TRBV27, the J gene TRBJ1-6. Including both end residues, the CDR3 is 14 amino acids long. Germline values: CDR1 MNHEY, CDR2 SMNVEV (reference sequence). This CDR3 is CASRRLNDNSPLRS.

Details on this clone: This may be a read error: a much more frequent sequence differs by one nucleotide. This chain connects TRBV9 to TRBJ2-3, with 8 bases aligning to TRBD1. The CDR3 loop spans 15 amino acids. From germline, CDR1 is SGDLS and CDR2 YYNGEE. The CDR3 spells CASSNRGASTDAQYF. In DNA, the CDR3 is TGTGCCAGCAGCAACAGGGGGGCTAGCACAGATGCGCAGTATTTT.

This chain joins TRBV6-1 and TRBJ1-1; perhaps TRBD1 as D (5 bases). Trimming shortened V by 6 bases and J by 3 bases, and 17 bases separated the two germline ends. CDR3 size: 15 residues. Germline V CDR1 and CDR2: MNHNS, SASEGT. CDR3 region: CASRPGGKGDTEAFF. CDR3 DNA sequence: TGTGCCAGCAGGCCGGGGGGAAAGGGAGACACTGAAGCTTTCTTT.

The V and J genes are TRBV18 and TRBJ2-2; 8 positions agree with TRBD2. Per germline, CDR1 KGHSH and CDR2 LQKENI. V gave up 0 bases and J gave up 4 bases; unmatched junction bases: 7. CDR3 length equals 17 residues. The CDR3 region has the DNA TGTGCCAGCTCACCACCGGAGCGGGAGATTTGCACCGGGGAGCTGTTTTTT. Residues: CASSPPEREICTGELFF.

This clone was seen at least ten times. The chain couples TRBV2 to TRBJ2-1, with 11 bases identical to TRBD2. V lost 2 bases and J lost 6; bases outside the gene matches: 9. CDR1 is SNHLY, CDR2 FYNNEI, per germline. This CDR3 has 17 residues. The CDR3: CASSEIGTSGASNEQFF. CDR3 DNA: TGTGCCAGCAGTGAAATTGGGACTAGCGGAGCCTCCAATGAGCAGTTCTTC.

The chain employs TRBV7-8 and TRBJ2-1, with 11 bases identical to TRBD2. Trimming at V came to 2 bases and at J to 14 bases, leaving 8 bases not matched to a gene. The CDR3 length is 14 residues. Germline V gene lookup returns CDR1 SGHVS and CDR2 FQNEAQ. CDR3 sequence: CASSLTALAGAKFF. The CDR3 region has the DNA TGTGCCAGCAGCTTAACAGCACTAGCGGGAGCCAAGTTCTTC.

At least ten counts were recorded for this clone. The chain carries TRBV27 and TRBJ1-2; 7 bases match TRBD1. Germline V gene data show CDR1 as MNHEY and CDR2 as SMNVEV (reference sequence). The CDR3 covers 14 residues. After removal of 8 bases from V and 8 bases from J, the junction contained 14 bases not matched to a gene. CDR3 nucleotide sequence: TGTGCCAGCTCGCCCCAGGGGGTGACGAAAGGCTACACCTTC. Translated: CASSPQGVTKGYTF.

The chain couples TRBV20-1 to TRBJ2-1; 7 bases agree with TRBD1. With V trimmed by 0 bases and J by 9 bases, 11 bases remained unmatched. Germline V CDR1 and CDR2: DFQATT, SNEGSKA (reference sequence). The CDR3 has 15 residues. The CDR3 loop is CSARDTTGLGSEQFF. The DNA of the CDR3 is TGCAGTGCTAGAGATACGACAGGGCTGGGAAGTGAGCAGTTCTTC.

There are many counts of this clone. The rearrangement links TRBV18 to TRBJ1-5; 8 bases are a match to TRBD1. Germline CDR1 reads KGHSH; CDR2 reads LQKENI. Trimming cost V 3 bases and J 2 bases; bases outside gene matches: 0. This CDR3 region has 14 residues. The chain's CDR3 is CASSPGQGNQPQHF. CDR3 nucleotides: TGTGCCAGCTCACCGGGACAGGGCAATCAGCCCCAGCATTTT.

This clone has at least ten counts. The chain joins TRBV2 to TRBJ2-5, with a weak D call TRBD1 (6 bases). Trimming cost V 1 base and J 4 bases, with 13 bases left between them. Germline CDR1 is SNHLY and CDR2 is FYNNEI. The length of the CDR3 is 15 residues. The CDR3 region is CASSEEPTGRETQYF. CDR3 nucleotide sequence: TGTGCCAGCAGTGAAGAGCCAACAGGGCGAGAGACCCAGTACTTC.

This clone appeared many times. V is TRBV20-1 and J is TRBJ2-7, with 8 bases lining up with TRBD1. With V trimmed by 1 base and J by 3 bases, 8 bases remained unmatched. The CDR3 spans 15 residues. Germline lookup yields CDR1 DFQATT and CDR2 SNEGSKA (reference sequence). The CDR3 loop is CSARAATGADYEQYF. The CDR3 bases are TGCAGTGCTAGAGCCGCGACAGGGGCAGACTACGAGCAGTACTTC.

CDR3 loop: CASSYSGSYEQYF. CDR3 coding DNA: TGTGCCAGCAGTTACTCCGGCTCCTACGAGCAGTACTTC. V and J are TRBV6-5 and TRBJ2-7; D not certain. Trimming took off 0 bases at V and 0 bases at J, with 3 bases between the two ends. Germline lookup yields CDR1 MNHEY and CDR2 SVGAGI. The CDR3 has 13 residues.

This clone occurred many times. The chain recombines TRBV11-2 with TRBJ1-1, with TRBD1 matching 7 bases. This CDR3 spans 14 amino acids. The trim removed 5 bases at V and 6 bases at J, leaving 9 bases unmatched. Germline V lookup: CDR1 SGHAT, CDR2 FQNNGV. CDR3 nucleotide sequence: TGTGCCAGCAGCATGGGACAGAGAGTCTCTGAAGCTTTCTTT. Translated: CASSMGQRVSEAFF.

V gene TRBV11-2 combines with J gene TRBJ2-3, with D possibly TRBD2 on 5 matching bases. Germline lookup yields CDR1 SGHAT and CDR2 FQNNGV. V lost 6 bases, J lost 8 bases, and 24 bases lay in between. The CDR3 has 16 amino acids. The CDR3 loop is CASRRITRRSDGTQYF. The CDR3 DNA sequence: TGTGCCAGCAGACGCATAACTCGGAGGTCAGACGGTACGCAGTATTTT.

There are many counts of this clone. The J gene is TRBJ2-5, the V gene TRBV2; TRBD1 is a possible D gene (5 bases). Germline CDR1 reads SNHLY; CDR2 reads FYNNEI. Trimming took 7 bases from V and 5 from J, leaving 20 bases between them. This CDR3 comprises 15 residues. CDR3 region: CASNEGARGLETQYF. The CDR3 nucleotides are TGTGCCAGCAACGAAGGGGCCCGTGGGCTTGAGACCCAGTACTTC.

This clone was seen a handful of times. The rearrangement links TRBV12-3 or TRBV12-4 to TRBJ2-7, with 11 bases that match TRBD2. The CDR3 consists of 14 residues. With V trimmed by 5 bases and J by 7 bases, 7 bases remained unmatched. The CDR3 region is CASSGIAGGREQYF. The CDR3 nucleotides read TGTGCCAGCAGTGGAATAGCGGGAGGGCGAGAGCAGTACTTC.